This T cell receptor (beta chain) is drawn from a study of blood T cells in healthy people across ages. Study-wide background: Researchers report that template switching captured about one barcoded beta molecule per two T cells.

There are a few counts of this clonotype. Its antigen is not known. Extraction of total RNA produced a minimum of 5 micrograms from each sample. Findings and caveats of the study: In older individuals, TCR beta diversity per million T cells was lower, falling roughly linearly with age. Naive T cell percentage by flow cytometry tracked strongly with beta diversity.

Germline CDR1 reads SEHNR; CDR2 reads FQNEAQ (reference sequence). The CDR3 runs 16 residues. The V end lost 0 bases, the J end lost 2 bases, and 13 bases lay between the germline ends. A sample-barcoded 5' primer and a J-beta primer mix were used in a second PCR of roughly 7 to 11 cycles. A single record per CDR3 protein comes from TCRdb applying MiXCR to the 5' RACE reads. The sample contains about 1.5 million distinct CDR3 sequences, about 42% of which appear only once. This chain uses TRBV7-9 with TRBJ1-2; TRBD1 might be the D (6 bases). Sequencing was carried out using blood. The TCR was taken from a woman in her late teens or twenties in good health. The CDR3 sequence is CASSLALTGPNYGYTF. The CDR3 region has the DNA TGTGCCAGCAGCTTAGCTCTCACAGGGCCGAACTATGGCTACACCTTC.